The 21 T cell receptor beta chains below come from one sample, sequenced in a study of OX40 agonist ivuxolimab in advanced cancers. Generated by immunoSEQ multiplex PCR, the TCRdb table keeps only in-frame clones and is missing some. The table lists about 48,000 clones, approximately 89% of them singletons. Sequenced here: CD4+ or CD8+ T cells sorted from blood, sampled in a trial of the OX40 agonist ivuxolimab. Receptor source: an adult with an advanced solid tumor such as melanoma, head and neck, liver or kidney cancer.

CDR3 DNA: TGCGCCAGCAGGTGGGACAGTCTTCGAGGCTACACCTTC. This encodes CASRWDSLRGYTF. The chain uses TRBV10-2 and TRBJ1-2, with 7 bases that match TRBD1. The trim removed 6 bases at V and 8 bases at J, leaving 9 bases unmatched. CDR3 length: 13 residues. The germline CDR1 and CDR2 sequences are WSHSY and SAAADI.

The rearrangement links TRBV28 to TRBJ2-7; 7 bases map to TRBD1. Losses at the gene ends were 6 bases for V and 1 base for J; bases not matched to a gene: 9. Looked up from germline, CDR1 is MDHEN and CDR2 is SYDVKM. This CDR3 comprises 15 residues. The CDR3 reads CASSPDRVRSYEQYV. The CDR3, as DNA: TGTGCCAGCAGCCCCGACAGGGTGAGGTCCTACGAGCAGTACGTC.

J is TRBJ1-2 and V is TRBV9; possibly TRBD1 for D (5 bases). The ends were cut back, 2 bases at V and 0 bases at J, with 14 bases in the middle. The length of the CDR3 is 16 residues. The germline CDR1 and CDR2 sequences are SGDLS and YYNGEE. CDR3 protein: CASSVAPDRSNYGYTF. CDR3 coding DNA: TGTGCCAGCAGCGTCGCCCCCGACAGATCTAACTATGGCTACACCTTC.

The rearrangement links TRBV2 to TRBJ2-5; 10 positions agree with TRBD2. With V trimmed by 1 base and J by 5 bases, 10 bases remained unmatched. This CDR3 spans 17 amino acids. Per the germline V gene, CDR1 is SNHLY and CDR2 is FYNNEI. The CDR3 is CASSEDSQGLAKETQYF. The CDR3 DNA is TGTGCCAGCAGTGAAGATTCCCAGGGACTAGCGAAGGAGACCCAGTACTTC.

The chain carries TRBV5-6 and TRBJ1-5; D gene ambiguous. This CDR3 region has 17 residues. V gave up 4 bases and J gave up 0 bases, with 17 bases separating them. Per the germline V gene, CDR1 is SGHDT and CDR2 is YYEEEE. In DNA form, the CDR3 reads TGTGCCAGCAGCATTGGCTTCGGGTGGGATAGCAATCAGCCCCAGCATTTT. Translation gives CASSIGFGWDSNQPQHF.

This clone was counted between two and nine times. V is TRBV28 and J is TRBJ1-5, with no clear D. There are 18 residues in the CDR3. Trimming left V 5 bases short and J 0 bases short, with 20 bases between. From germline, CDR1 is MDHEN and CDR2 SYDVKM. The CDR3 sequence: CASSPDLVGPYSNQPQHF. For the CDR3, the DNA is TGTGCCAGCAGTCCCGACCTCGTCGGGCCGTATAGCAATCAGCCCCAGCATTTT.

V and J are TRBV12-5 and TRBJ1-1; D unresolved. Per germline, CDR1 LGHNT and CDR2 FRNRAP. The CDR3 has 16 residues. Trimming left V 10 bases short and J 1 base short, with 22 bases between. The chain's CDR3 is CANNRTHNFPNTEAFF. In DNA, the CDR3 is TGTGCTAACAACCGGACCCATAATTTCCCGAACACTGAAGCTTTCTTT.

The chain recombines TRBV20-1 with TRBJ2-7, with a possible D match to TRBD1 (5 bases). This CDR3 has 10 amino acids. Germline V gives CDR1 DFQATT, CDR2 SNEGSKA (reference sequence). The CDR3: CSPRANEQYV. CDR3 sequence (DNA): TGCTCCCCCAGGGCCAACGAGCAGTACGTC.

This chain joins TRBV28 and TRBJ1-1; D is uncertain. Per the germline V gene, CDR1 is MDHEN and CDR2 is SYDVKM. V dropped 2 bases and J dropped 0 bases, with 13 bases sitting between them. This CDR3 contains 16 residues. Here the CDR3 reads CASSLTGRRMNTEAFF. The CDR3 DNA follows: TGTGCCAGCAGTTTAACTGGGCGCAGGATGAACACTGAAGCTTTCTTT. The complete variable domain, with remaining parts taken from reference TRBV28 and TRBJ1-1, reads DVKVTQSSRYLVKRTGEKVFLECVQDMDHENMFWYRQDPGLGLRLIYFSYDVKMKEKGDIPEGYSVSREKKERFSLILESASTNQTSMYLCASSLTGRRMNTEAFFGQGTRLTVV.

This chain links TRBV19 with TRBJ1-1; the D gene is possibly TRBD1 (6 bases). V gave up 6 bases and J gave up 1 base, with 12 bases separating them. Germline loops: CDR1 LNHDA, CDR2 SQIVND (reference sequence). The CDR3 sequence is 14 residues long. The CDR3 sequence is CASRRWTENTEAFF. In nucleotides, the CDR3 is TGTGCCAGTAGGCGGTGGACAGAGAACACTGAAGCTTTCTTT.

The CDR3 protein is CASRETSGGKEQFF. Written as DNA, the CDR3 is TGTGCCAGCAGAGAGACTAGCGGGGGGAAAGAGCAGTTCTTC. The chain employs TRBV6-5 and TRBJ2-1; 13 bases are shared with TRBD2. The CDR3 extends over 14 amino acids. Trimming at V came to 6 bases and at J to 10 bases, leaving 6 bases not matched to a gene. Germline V gene lookup returns CDR1 MNHEY and CDR2 SVGAGI.

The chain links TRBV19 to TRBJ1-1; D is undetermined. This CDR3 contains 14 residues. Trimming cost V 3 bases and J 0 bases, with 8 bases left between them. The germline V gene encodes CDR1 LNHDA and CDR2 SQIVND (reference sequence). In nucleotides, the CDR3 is TGTGCCAGTAGTATTTGGGGTTTGAACACTGAAGCTTTCTTT. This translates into CASSIWGLNTEAFF.

In DNA, the CDR3 is TGTGCCAGCAGCGTAGTTGGGTGGGGGACAGGGGGCACAGATACGCAGTATTTT. Translation gives CASSVVGWGTGGTDTQYF. V usage is TRBV9 and J usage is TRBJ2-3, with TRBD1 identical over 10 bases. The germline V gene encodes CDR1 SGDLS and CDR2 YYNGEE. This CDR3 is 18 amino acids long. V shed 0 bases, J shed 1 base, and the junction held 8 bases outside the gene matches.

The chain's CDR3 is CASSLGPEYGYTF. The CDR3 DNA follows: TGTGCCAGCAGCTTAGGCCCGGAGTATGGCTACACCTTC. The chain employs TRBV13 and TRBJ1-2; no firm D call. V lost 0 bases, J lost 5 bases, and 7 bases lay in between. CDR1 PRHDT and CDR2 FYEKMQ come from the germline V gene (reference sequence). CDR3 length: 13 amino acids.

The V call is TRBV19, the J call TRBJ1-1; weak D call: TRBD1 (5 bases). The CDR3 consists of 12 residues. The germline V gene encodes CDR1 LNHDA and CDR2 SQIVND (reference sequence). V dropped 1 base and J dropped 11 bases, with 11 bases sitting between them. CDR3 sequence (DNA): TGTGCCAGTAGTATAGGGGGCCTATGGGCTTTCTTT. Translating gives CASSIGGLWAFF.

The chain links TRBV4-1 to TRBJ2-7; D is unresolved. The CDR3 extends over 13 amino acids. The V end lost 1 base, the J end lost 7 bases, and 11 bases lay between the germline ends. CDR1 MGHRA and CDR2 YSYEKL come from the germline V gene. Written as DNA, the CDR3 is TGCGCCAGCAGCCAAGCCCCGGAGACGGAGCAGTACGTC. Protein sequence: CASSQAPETEQYV.

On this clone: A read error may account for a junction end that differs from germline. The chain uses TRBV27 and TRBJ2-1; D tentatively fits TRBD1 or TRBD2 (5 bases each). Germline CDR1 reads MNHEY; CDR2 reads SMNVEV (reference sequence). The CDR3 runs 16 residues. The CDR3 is CSSSRGVPPGYNEQFF. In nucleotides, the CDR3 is TGTTCCAGCAGCCGAGGGGTCCCTCCGGGTTACAATGAGCAGTTCTTC.

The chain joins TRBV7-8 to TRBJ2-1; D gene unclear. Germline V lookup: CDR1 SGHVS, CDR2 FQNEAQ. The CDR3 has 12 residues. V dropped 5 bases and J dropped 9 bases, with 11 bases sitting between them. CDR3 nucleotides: TGTGCCAGCAGCAATATAGAGGTTGAGCAGTTCTTC. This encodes CASSNIEVEQFF.

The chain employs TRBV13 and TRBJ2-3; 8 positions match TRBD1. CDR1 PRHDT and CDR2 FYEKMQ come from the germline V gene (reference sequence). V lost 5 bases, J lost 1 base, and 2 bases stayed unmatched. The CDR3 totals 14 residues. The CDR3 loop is CASSKQGGTDTQYF. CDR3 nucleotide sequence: TGTGCCAGCAGCAAACAGGGGGGCACAGATACGCAGTATTTT.

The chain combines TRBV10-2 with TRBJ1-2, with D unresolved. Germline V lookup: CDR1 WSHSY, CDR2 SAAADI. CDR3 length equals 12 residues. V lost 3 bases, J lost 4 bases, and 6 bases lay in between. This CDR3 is CASSDLGYGYTF. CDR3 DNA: TGCGCCAGCAGTGACCTCGGCTATGGCTACACCTTC.

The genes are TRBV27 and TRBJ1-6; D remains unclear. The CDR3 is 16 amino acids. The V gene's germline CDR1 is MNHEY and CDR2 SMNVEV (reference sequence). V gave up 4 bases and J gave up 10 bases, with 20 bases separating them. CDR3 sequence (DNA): TGTGCCAGCAGTTCCCAAAGTGCAGTTCGGGCCTCACCCCTCCACTTT. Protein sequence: CASSSQSAVRASPLHF.